Listed here is a single T cell receptor beta chain. Its target is unknown. Given a much more abundant clone one base away, this may be a read error. Isolation recovered at least 6 million PBMCs from every sample. The data were obtained in a study of blood T cells in healthy people across ages. Study observations and caveats: Per-million-T-cell TCR beta diversity fell roughly linearly with age. Estimates of diversity drawn from one million T cells were considered underestimates.

Sample-barcoded 5' priming and a J-beta primer mix drove a second PCR of about 6 to 12 cycles. TCRdb reprocessed the 5' RACE reads via MiXCR and lists one record per CDR3 protein. This table holds 1 million to 1.2 million distinct CDR3 sequences, 35% to 45% found once. From germline, CDR1 is SQVTM and CDR2 ANQGSEA. The CDR3 loop spans 15 amino acids. The rearrangement links TRBV29-1 to TRBJ2-7, with a weak D call TRBD1 (6 bases). The clonotype was recovered from a man between 18 and 29 years old in good health. Sequences were obtained from blood. CDR3 residues: CSVEDGTGTTYGQYF. The CDR3 DNA reads TGCAGCGTTGAGGATGGTACAGGGACAACCTACGGGCAGTACTTC.